This T cell receptor beta chain was observed in a study of T cell responses to AZD1222 COVID-19 vaccine. In the case of this clone: Its antigen remains unknown.

Method: immunoSEQ multiplex PCR; TCRdb's copy keeps in-frame clones and lacks some. Found here are approximately 100,000 clones, about 90% of them singletons; the top ten hold under 10%. Study-wide results and caveats: Baseline seropositivity occurred in only a handful of AZD1222 recipients. Once two AZD1222 doses were given, Spike-specific TCR breadth and depth went up. The study sampled repertoires only after the peak T cell response.

This specimen was peripheral blood, taken on day 0 of AZD1222 vaccination. The sequence was obtained from an adult in good health.

CDR3 sequence reads: CASSQADRPGGYTF. Here the CDR3 DNA reads TGTGCCAGCAGCCAAGCCGACCGGCCGGGAGGCTACACCTTC. J is TRBJ1-2 and V is TRBV4-2; D gene ambiguous. The CDR3 sequence is 14 residues long. CDR1 LGHNA and CDR2 YNFKEQ come from the germline V gene. Between the trimmed V and J ends, which lost 1 base and 8 bases, there was a span of 14 bases.